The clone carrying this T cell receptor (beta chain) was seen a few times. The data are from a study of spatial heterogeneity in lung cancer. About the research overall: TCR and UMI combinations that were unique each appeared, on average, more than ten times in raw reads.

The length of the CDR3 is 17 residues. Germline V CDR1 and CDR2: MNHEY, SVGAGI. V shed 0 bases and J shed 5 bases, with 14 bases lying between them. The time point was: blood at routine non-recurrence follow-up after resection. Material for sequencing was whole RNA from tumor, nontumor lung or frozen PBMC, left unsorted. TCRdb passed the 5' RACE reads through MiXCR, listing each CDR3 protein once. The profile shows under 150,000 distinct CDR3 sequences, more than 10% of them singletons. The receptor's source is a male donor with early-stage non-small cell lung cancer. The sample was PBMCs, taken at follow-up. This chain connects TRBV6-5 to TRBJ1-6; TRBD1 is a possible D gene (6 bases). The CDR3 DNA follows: TGTGCCAGCAGTTACTCGAGACAGGCAAATCATAATTCACCCCTCCACTTT. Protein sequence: CASSYSRQANHNSPLHF.